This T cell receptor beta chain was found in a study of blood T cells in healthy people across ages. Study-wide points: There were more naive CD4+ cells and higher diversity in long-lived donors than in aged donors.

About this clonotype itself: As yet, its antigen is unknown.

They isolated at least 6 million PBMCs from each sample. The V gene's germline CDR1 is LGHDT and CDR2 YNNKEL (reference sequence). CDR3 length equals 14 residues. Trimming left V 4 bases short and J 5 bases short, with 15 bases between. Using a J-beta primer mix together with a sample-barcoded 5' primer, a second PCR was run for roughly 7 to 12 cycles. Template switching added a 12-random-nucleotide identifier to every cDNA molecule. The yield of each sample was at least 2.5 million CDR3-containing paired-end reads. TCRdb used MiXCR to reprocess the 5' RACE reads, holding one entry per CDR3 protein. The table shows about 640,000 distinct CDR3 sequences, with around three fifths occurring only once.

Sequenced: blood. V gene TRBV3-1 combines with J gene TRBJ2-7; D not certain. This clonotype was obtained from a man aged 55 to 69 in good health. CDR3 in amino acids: CASSPRHLRHEQYF. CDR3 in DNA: TGTGCCAGCAGCCCTAGACATCTCCGCCACGAGCAGTACTTC.